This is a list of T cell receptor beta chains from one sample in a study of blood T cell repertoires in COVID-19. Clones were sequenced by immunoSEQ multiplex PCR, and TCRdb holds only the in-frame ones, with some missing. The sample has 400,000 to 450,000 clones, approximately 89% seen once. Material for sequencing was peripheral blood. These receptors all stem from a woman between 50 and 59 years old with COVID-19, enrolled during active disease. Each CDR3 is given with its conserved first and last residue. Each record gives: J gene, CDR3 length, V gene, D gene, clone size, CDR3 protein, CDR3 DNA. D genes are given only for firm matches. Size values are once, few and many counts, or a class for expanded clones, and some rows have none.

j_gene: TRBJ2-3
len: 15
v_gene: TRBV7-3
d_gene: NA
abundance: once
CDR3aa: CASSLSGEGTDTQYF
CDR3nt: TGTGCCAGCAGCTTAAGCGGGGAAGGCACAGATACGCAGTATTTT

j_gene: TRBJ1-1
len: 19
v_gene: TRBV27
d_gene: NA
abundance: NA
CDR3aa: CASSSIYRQVNDFNAEAFF
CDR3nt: TGTGCCAGCAGTTCCATCTACCGACAGGTGAACGATTTCAACGCTGAAGCTTTCTTT

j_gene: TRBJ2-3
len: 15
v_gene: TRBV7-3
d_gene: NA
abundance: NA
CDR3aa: CASSPQTRGTDTQYF
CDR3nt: TGTGCCAGCAGCCCCCAGACTAGGGGCACAGATACGCAGTATTTT

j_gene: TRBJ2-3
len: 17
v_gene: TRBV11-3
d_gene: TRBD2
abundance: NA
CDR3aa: CASSRRGSGGTTDTQYF
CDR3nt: TGTGCCAGCAGCCGCCGCGGTAGCGGGGGGACAACAGATACGCAGTATTTT

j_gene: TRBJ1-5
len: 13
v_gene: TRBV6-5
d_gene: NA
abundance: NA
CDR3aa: CASSRTANQPQHF
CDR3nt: TGTGCCAGCAGTCGGACAGCTAATCAGCCCCAGCATTTT

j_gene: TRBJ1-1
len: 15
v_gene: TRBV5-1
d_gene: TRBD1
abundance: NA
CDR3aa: CASSARQGRSTEAFF
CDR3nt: TGCGCCAGCAGCGCCAGACAGGGTAGGAGCACTGAAGCTTTCTTT

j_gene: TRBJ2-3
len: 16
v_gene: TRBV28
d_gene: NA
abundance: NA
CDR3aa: CASSIQGLTSTDTQYF
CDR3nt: TGTGCCAGCAGTATCCAGGGCCTAACTAGCACAGATACGCAGTATTTT

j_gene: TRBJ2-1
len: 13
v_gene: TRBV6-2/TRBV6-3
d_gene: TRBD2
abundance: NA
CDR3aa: CASSYGTSYEQFF
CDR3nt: TGTGCCAGCAGTTACGGGACTAGCTACGAGCAGTTCTTC

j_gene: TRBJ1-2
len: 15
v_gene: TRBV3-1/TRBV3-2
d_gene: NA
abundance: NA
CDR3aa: CASSQVGGTGVGYTF
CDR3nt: TGTGCCAGCAGCCAAGTAGGGGGAACTGGCGTAGGCTACACCTTC

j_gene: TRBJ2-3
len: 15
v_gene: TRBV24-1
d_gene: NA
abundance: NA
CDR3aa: CATSSGEHPPDTQYF
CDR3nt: TGTGCCACCAGTTCCGGGGAACATCCCCCAGATACGCAGTATTTT

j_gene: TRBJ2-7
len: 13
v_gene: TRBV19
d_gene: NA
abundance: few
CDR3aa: CATTDRRSYEQYF
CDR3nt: TGTGCCACTACCGACAGGAGGTCCTACGAGCAGTACTTC

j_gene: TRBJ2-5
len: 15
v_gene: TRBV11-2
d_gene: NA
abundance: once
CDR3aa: CASSHLGGVQETQYF
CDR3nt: TGTGCCAGCAGCCACCTGGGAGGAGTTCAGGAGACCCAGTACTTC

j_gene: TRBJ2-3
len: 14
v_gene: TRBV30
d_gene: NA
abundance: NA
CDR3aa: CAWSPAQGTDTQYF
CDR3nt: TGTGCCTGGAGTCCGGCACAGGGAACAGATACGCAGTATTTT

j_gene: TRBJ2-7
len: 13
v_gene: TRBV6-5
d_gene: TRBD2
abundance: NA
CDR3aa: CASKGSGFYEQYF
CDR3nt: TGTGCCAGCAAGGGTAGCGGGTTCTACGAGCAGTACTTC

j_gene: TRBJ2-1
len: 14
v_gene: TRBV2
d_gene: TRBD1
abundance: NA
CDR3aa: CASSVDRGLDEQFF
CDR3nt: TGTGCCAGCAGTGTTGACAGGGGGTTAGATGAGCAGTTCTTC

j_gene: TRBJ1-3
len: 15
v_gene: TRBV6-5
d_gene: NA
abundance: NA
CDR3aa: CASSYSESSGNTIYF
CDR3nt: TGTGCCAGCAGTTATTCGGAGAGCTCTGGAAACACCATATATTTT

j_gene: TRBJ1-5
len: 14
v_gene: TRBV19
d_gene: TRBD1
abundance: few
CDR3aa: CASVDRDSNQPQHF
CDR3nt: TGTGCCAGTGTGGACAGGGATAGCAATCAGCCCCAGCATTTT

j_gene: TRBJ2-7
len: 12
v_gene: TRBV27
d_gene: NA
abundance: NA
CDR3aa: CASSLVGSEQYF
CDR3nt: TGTGCCAGCAGTTTGGTCGGGAGCGAGCAGTACTTC

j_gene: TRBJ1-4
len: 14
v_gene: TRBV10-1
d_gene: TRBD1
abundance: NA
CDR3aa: CASSDGQGNEKLFF
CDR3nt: TGCGCCAGCAGTGATGGACAGGGCAATGAAAAACTGTTTTTT

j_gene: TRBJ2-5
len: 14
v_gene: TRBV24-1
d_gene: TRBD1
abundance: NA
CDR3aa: CATSDNRGAETQYF
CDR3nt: TGTGCCACCAGTGATAACAGGGGGGCAGAGACCCAGTACTTC

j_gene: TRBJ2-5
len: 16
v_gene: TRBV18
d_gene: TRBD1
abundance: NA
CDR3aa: CASSPRKLQGQETQYF
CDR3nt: TGTGCCAGCTCACCCCGGAAGTTACAGGGGCAAGAGACCCAGTACTTC

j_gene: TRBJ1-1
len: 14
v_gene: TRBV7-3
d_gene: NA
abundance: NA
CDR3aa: CASSFDRWNTEAFF
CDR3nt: TGTGCCAGCAGTTTTGACAGGTGGAACACTGAAGCTTTCTTT

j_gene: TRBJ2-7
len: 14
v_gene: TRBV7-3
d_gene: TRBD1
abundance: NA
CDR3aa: CASSPGTGGYEQYF
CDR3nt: TGTGCCAGCAGCCCCGGGACAGGGGGCTACGAGCAGTACTTC

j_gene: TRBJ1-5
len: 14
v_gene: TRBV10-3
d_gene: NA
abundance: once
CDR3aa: CAISVDSSNQPQHF
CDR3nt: TGTGCCATCAGTGTTGACAGTAGCAATCAGCCCCAGCATTTT

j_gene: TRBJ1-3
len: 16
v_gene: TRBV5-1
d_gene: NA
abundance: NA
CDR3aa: CASSFDPNLSGNTIYF
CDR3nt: TGCGCCAGCAGCTTTGATCCTAACCTCTCTGGAAACACCATATATTTT

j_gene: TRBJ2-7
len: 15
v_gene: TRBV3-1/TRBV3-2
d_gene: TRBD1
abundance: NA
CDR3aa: CASATGGTHSYEQYF
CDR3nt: TGTGCCAGCGCTACAGGGGGCACCCACTCCTACGAGCAGTACTTC

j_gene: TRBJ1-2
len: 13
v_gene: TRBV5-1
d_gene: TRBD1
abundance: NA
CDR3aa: CASSPARGQGYTF
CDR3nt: TGCGCCAGCAGCCCTGCGAGGGGGCAAGGCTACACCTTC

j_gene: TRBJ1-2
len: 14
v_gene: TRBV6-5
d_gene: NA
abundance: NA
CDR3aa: CASRGDRAYYGYTF
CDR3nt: TGTGCCAGCAGGGGCGACAGAGCCTACTATGGCTACACCTTC

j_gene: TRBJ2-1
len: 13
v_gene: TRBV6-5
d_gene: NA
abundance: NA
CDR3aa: CASSLGPYNEQFF
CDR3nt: TGTGCCAGCAGTTTGGGGCCATACAATGAGCAGTTCTTC

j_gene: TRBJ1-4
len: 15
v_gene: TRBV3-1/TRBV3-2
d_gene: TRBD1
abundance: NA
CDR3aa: CASSHTGGWDEKLFF
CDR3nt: TGTGCCAGCAGCCATACAGGGGGCTGGGATGAAAAACTGTTTTTT

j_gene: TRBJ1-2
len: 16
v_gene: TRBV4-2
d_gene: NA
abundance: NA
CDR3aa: CASSQETGPSRSGYTF
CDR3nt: TGTGCCAGCAGCCAGGAGACAGGCCCAAGCAGGAGTGGCTACACCTTC

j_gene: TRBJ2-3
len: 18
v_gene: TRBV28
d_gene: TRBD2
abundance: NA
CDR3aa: CASSPPGGAGVGTDTQYF
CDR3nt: TGTGCCAGCAGTCCACCGGGGGGGGCGGGGGTTGGCACAGATACGCAGTATTTT

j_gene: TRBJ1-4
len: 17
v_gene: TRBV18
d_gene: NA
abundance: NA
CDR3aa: CASSHPGAYATNEKLFF
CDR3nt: TGTGCCAGCTCCCACCCTGGGGCCTACGCAACTAATGAAAAACTGTTTTTT

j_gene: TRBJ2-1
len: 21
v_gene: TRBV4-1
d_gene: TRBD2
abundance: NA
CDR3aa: CASSQVALVTGGLQNHNEQFF
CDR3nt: TGCGCCAGCAGCCAGGTTGCCCTCGTAACGGGGGGGCTACAAAACCACAATGAGCAGTTCTTC

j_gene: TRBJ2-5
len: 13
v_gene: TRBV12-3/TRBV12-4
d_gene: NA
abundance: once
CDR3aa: CASSLGGGETQYF
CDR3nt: TGTGCCAGCAGTTTAGGCGGCGGAGAGACCCAGTACTTC

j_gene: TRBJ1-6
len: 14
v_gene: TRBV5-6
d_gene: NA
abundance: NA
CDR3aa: CASSWSSYPLPLHF
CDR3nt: TGTGCCAGCAGCTGGTCGTCCTACCCTTTACCCCTCCACTTT

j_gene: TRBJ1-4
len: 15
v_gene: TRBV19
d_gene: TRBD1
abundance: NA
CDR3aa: CATLDRGLANEKLFF
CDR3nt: TGTGCCACCTTAGACAGGGGTTTGGCTAATGAAAAACTGTTTTTT

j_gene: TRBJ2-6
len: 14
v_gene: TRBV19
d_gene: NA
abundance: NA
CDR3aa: CASSIGVGANVLTF
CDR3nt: TGTGCCAGTAGTATAGGAGTAGGGGCCAACGTCCTGACTTTC

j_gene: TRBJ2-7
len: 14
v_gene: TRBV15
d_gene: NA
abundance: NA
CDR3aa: CATSRNEGGYEQYF
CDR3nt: TGTGCCACCAGCAGAAACGAGGGTGGCTACGAGCAGTACTTC

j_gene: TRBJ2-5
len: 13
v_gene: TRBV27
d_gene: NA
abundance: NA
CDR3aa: CASSFGGQETQYF
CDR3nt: TGTGCCAGCAGTTTTGGGGGGCAAGAGACCCAGTACTTC

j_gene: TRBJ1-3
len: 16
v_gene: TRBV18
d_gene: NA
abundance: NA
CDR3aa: CASSPLSRGSGNTIYF
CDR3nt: TGTGCCAGCTCACCCCTCTCCAGGGGATCTGGAAACACCATATATTTT

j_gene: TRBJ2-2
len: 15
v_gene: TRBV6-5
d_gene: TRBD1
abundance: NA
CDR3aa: CASTYQGAYNGELFF
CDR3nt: TGTGCCAGCACCTACCAGGGGGCGTATAACGGGGAGCTGTTTTTT

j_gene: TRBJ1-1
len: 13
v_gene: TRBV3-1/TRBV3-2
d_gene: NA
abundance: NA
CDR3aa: CASSPDAISEAFF
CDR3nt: TGTGCCAGCAGCCCAGACGCTATATCTGAAGCTTTCTTT

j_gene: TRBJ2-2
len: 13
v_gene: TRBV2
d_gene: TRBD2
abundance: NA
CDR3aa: CASRLADTGELFF
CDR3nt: TGTGCCAGCAGACTAGCGGACACCGGGGAGCTGTTTTTT

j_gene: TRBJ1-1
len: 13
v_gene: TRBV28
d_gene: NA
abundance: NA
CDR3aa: CASSPQGRTEAFF
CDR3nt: TGTGCCAGCAGCCCACAGGGTAGGACTGAAGCTTTCTTT

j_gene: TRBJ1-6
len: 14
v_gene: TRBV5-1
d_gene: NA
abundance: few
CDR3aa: CASSLEGLESPLHF
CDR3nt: TGCGCCAGCAGCTTGGAGGGACTGGAATCACCCCTCCACTTT

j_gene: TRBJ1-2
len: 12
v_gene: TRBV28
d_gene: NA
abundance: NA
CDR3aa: CASSLTSYGYTF
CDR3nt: TGTGCCAGCAGTTTAACGAGCTATGGCTACACCTTC

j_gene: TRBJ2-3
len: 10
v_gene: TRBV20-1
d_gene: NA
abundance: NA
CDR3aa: CSAERDTQYF
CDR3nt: TGCAGTGCGGAGCGGGATACGCAGTATTTT

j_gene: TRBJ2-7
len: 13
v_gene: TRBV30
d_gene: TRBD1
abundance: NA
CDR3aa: CAWSTGTGMWQYF
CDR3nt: TGTGCCTGGAGCACCGGGACAGGAATGTGGCAGTACTTC

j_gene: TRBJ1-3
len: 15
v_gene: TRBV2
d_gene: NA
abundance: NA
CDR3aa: CASSLQGMPGNTIYF
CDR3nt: TGTGCCAGCAGTTTACAGGGTATGCCTGGAAACACCATATATTTT

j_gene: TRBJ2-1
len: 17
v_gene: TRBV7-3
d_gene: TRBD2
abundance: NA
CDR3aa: CASSPTPSGGPYNEQFF
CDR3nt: TGTGCCAGCAGCCCAACCCCTAGCGGGGGCCCCTACAATGAGCAGTTCTTC

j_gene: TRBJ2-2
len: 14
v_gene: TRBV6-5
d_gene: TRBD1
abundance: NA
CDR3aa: CASRGQGGSGELFF
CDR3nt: TGTGCCAGCAGAGGACAGGGAGGATCCGGGGAGCTGTTTTTT

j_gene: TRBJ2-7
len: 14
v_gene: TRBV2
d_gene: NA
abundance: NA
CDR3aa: CASSDPGDSYEQYF
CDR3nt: TGTGCCAGCAGTGATCCGGGCGACAGCTACGAGCAGTACTTC

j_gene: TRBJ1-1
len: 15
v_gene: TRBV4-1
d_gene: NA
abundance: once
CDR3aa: CASSRVGEGDTEAFF
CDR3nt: TGCGCCAGCAGCCGCGTTGGGGAGGGCGACACTGAAGCTTTCTTT

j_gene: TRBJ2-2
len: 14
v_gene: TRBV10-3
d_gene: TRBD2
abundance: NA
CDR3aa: CATRLAGGPGELFF
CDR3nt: TGTGCCACGCGACTAGCGGGGGGGCCCGGGGAGCTGTTTTTT

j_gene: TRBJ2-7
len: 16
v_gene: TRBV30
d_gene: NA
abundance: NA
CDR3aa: CAWSHSPGGRSYEQYF
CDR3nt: TGTGCCTGGAGTCACTCCCCGGGGGGCCGCTCCTACGAGCAGTACTTC

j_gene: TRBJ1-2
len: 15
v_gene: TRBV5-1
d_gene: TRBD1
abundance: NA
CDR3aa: CASSFGGQSLYGYTF
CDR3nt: TGCGCCAGCAGCTTCGGGGGACAGTCCTTATATGGCTACACCTTC

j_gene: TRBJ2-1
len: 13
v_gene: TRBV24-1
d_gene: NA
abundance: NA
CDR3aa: CATGRGGVDEQFF
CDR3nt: TGTGCCACCGGACGAGGGGGGGTCGATGAGCAGTTCTTC

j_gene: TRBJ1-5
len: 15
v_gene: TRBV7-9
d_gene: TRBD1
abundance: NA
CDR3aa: CASSSDRQGHQPQHF
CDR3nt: TGTGCCAGCAGCTCCGACCGACAGGGGCATCAGCCCCAGCATTTT